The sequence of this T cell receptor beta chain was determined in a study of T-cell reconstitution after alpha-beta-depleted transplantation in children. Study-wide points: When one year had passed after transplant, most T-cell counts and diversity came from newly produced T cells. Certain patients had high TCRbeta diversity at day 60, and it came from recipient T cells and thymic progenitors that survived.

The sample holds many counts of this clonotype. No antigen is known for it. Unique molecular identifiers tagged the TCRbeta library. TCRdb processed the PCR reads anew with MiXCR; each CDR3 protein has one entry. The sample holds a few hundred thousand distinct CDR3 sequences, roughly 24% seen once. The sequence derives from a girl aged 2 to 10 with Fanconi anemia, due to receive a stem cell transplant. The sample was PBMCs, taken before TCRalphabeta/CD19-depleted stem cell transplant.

The CDR3 DNA sequence: TGTGCCAGCAGCCATGGACAGGGTACGGACAATCAGCCCCAGCATTTT. Its translation is CASSHGQGTDNQPQHF. The chain has TRBV4-2 and TRBJ1-5; 8 bases are a match to TRBD1. Trimming took 3 bases from V and 3 from J; bases not matched to a gene: 7. Germline V gives CDR1 LGHNA, CDR2 YNFKEQ. This CDR3 contains 16 residues.